The TCR beta chain described here comes from a study of T-cell memory formation after mild COVID-19 (dated by TCRdb to the early 2020s). Describing the broader study: TCR sequence clusters from the two donors were largely donor specific. Two young, previously healthy adult volunteers, one female and one male, were included in the cohort. In a couple of donors, T-cell clones that expanded and contracted after mild COVID-19 were tracked by sequencing TCRalpha and TCRbeta repertoires over time. Findings and caveats that apply to the study as a whole: Some responding clones were found in pre-infection memory, which suggests that pre-existing cross-reactive memory T cells took part in the SARS-CoV-2 response. Contracting CD4+ clones were located mainly in the CM and EM memory subsets, whereas CD8+ clones were found to be enriched in EMRA. The second-wave clones that peaked on day 37 were not confirmed to be SARS-CoV-2 specific. Clones that contracted from day 15 to 85 showed balanced CD4/CD8 phenotypes, whereas a second wave of clones that expanded from day 15 to 37 leaned towards CD4+. Only two mild cases were covered by the study, and larger cohorts that include severe cases with pre-infection samples were considered necessary.

Instrument on record: Illumina NovaSeq 6000. cDNA libraries for TCRalpha and TCRbeta were prepared by 5'RACE using constant-segment primers, with sample barcodes and unique molecular identifiers added. RNA was extracted from every sample with Trizol reagent. Amplification of the libraries took two PCR steps, and the second step added a second sample barcode plus Illumina TruSeq adapters. Libraries were sequenced on an Illumina NovaSeq with 2 x 150 bp paired-end reads. The original pipeline was this. The reads were demultiplexed and collapsed into UMI-guided consensus sequences using migec v1.2.7. Using mixcr v2.1.11, UMI consensuses were aligned to TRA and TRB V and J templates and then assembled into clonotypes. Expanded or contracted clonotypes were those called significant by both edgeR and NoisET, with noise models trained on biological replicates. edgeR calls used a false discovery rate-adjusted p below 0.01 and a log2 fold-change threshold of 1. As an exploratory analysis of dynamics, max-normalized trajectories of the 1000 most abundant clonotypes were examined by PCA with hierarchical clustering. Separately sequenced CD4+ and CD8+ repertoires were used to assign the CD4 or CD8 phenotype of responding clones. TCRdb cleaned the public reads at Q25 with fastp, built clones with MiXCR and kept in-frame beta chains. CDR3 protein duplicates are merged, each entry listing the most common genes and DNA. For this entry, the V and J calls and clone size follow TCRdb and not the study's own pipeline. The sample includes roughly 40,000 distinct CDR3 sequences, with about 6.3% observed a single time. 0.6% to 1% of the sample is held by the ten biggest clonotypes.

Trimming costs V 0 bases and J 5 bases, and their ends lie 13 bases apart. Its CDR3 holds 15 amino acids, cysteine through phenylalanine. Kept here is only the CDR3 DNA, which spans 45 bases and is read in frame from base 1. The germline V gene encodes CDR1 LGHNA and CDR2 YNFKEQ. This clonotype was recorded at least ten times. Its antigen is not yet known. No qualities accompany the bases; no much larger clone lies one base away. PBMCs were isolated by Ficoll-Paque density gradient centrifugation. This clonotype originated in an adult who had mild COVID-19 (a few samples of this study predate the infection). The sample titles of this study are shuffled in the database, so cell type and time point are left out. The chain uses TRBV4-2 and TRBJ2-5, and possibly TRBD2, on 6 matching bases. The sequenced material came from PBMCs or a T cell subset sorted from them (not recorded which). The nucleotide sequence reads TGTGCCAGCAGCCAAGATTCGGGGGTGTTGGAGACCCAGTACTTC. It translates as CASSQDSGVLETQYF.